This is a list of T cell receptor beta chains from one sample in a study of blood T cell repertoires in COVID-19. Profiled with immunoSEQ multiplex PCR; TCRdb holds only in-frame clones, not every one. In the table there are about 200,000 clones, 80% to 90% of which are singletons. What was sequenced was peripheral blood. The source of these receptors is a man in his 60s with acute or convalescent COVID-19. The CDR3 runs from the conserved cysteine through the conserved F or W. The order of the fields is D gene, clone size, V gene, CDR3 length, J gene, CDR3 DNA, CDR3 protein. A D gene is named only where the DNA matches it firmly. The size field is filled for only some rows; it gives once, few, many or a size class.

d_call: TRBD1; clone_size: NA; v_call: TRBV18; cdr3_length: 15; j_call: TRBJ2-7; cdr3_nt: TGTGCCAGCTCACCACCGGACAGGTTCCCCTACGAGCAGTACTTC; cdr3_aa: CASSPPDRFPYEQYF
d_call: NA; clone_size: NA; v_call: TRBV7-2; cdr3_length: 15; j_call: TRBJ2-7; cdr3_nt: TGTGCCAGCAGTCCTTGGCGGGGAGGTTCCTACGAGCAGTACTTC; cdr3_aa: CASSPWRGGSYEQYF
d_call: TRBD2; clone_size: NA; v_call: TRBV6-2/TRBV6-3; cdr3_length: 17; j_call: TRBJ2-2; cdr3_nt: TGTGCCAGCAGTTACGGTCTAGCGGGGCCGAACACCGGGGAGCTGTTTTTT; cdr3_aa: CASSYGLAGPNTGELFF
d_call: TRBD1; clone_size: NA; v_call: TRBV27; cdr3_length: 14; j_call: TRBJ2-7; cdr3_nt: TGTGCCAGCAAAACAGGGGTGAACTCCTACGAGCAGTACTTC; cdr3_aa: CASKTGVNSYEQYF
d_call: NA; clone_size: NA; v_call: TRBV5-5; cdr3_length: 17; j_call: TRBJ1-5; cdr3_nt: TGTGCCAGCAGCTTGGAAGGGGGGGCGTATAGCAATCAGCCCCAGCATTTT; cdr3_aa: CASSLEGGAYSNQPQHF
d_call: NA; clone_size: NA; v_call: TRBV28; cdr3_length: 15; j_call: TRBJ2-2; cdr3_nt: TGTGCCAGCAGTTTGCACGCGACATCCACCGGGGAGCTGTTTTTT; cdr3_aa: CASSLHATSTGELFF
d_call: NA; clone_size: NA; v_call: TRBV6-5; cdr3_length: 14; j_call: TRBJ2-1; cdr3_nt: TGTGCCAGCAGTTACTCTCGACAGAACAATGAGCAGTTCTTC; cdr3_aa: CASSYSRQNNEQFF
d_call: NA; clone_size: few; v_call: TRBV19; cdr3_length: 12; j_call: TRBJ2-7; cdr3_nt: TGTGCCAGTAGTGGCAGGGGATACGAGCAGTACTTC; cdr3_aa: CASSGRGYEQYF
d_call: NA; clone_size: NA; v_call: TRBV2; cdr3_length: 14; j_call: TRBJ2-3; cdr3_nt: TGTGCCAGCATCCGAGAAGAGGGGGCAGATACGCAGTATTTT; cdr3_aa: CASIREEGADTQYF
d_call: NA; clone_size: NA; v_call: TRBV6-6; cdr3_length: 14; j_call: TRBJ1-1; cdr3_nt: TGTGCCAGCAGTTACGGGGGGGAGGGCACTGAAGCTTTCTTT; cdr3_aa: CASSYGGEGTEAFF
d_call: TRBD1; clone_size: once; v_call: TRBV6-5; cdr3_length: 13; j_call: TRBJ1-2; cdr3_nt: TGTGCCAGCAGCCGGGACAGCCCCTATGGCTACACCTTC; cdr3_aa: CASSRDSPYGYTF
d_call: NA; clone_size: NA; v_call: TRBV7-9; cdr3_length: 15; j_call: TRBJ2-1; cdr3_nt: TGTGCCAGCGAGTTTCAGGGGAGGGGGTACAATGAGCAGTTCTTC; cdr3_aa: CASEFQGRGYNEQFF
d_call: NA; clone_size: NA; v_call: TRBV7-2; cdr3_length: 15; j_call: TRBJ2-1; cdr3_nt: TGTGCCAGCAGCTTAGGTGTCGTCGGCTACAATGAGCAGTTCTTC; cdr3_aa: CASSLGVVGYNEQFF
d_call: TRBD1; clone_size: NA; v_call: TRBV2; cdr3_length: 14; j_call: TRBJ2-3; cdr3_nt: TGTGCCGGAAGGACAGGAAGTGGGGCAGATACGCAGTATTTT; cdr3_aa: CAGRTGSGADTQYF
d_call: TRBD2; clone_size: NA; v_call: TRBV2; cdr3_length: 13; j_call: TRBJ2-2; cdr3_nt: TGTGCCAGCAGCCGGGAGGCTGGCGGGGAGCTGTTTTTT; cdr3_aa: CASSREAGGELFF
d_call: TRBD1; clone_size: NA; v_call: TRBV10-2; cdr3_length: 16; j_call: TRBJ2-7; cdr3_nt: TGCGCCAGCAGCATCTTAGGGGACAGGGGCTCCTACGAGCAGTACTTC; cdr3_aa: CASSILGDRGSYEQYF
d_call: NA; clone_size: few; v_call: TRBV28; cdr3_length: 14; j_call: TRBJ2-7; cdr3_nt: TGTGCCAGCAGTTTTATACAGGGCGTAGGCGAGCAGTACTTC; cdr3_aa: CASSFIQGVGEQYF
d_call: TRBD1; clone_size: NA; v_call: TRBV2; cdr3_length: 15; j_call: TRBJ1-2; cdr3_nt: TGTGCCAGCAATATTCTGGGACAGGGGGTCGATGGCTACACCTTC; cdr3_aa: CASNILGQGVDGYTF
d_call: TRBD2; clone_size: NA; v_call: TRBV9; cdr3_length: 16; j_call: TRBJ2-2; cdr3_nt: TGTGCCAGCAGCCCAAGGACTAGCGTGAACACCGGGGAGCTGTTTTTT; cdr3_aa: CASSPRTSVNTGELFF
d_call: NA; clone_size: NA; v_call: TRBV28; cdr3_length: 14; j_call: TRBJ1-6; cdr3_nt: TGTGCCAGCAGTAGGTTCACGGGGAATTCACCCCTCCACTTT; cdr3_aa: CASSRFTGNSPLHF
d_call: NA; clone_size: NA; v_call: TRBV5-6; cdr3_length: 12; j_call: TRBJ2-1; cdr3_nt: TGTGCCAGCAGCTTGCGCTACAATGAGCAGTTCTTC; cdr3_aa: CASSLRYNEQFF
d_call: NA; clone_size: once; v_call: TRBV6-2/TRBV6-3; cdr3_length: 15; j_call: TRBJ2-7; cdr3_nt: TGTGCCAGCAGTTACTCGAGTCGCTCGAAATACGAGCAGTACTTC; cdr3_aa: CASSYSSRSKYEQYF
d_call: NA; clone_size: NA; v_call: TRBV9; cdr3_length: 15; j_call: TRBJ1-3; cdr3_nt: TGTGCCAAAAGAGGGGGTAAGAAGTCTGGAAACACCATATATTTT; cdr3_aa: CAKRGGKKSGNTIYF
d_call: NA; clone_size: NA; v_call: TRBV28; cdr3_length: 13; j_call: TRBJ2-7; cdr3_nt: TGTGCCAGCAGTTTAAAGGTACCGGGGGAGCAGTACTTC; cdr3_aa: CASSLKVPGEQYF
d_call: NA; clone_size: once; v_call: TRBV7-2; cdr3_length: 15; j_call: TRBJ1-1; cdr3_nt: TGTGCCAGCAGCACGGACGCGGGGGCTGGCACTGAAGCTTTCTTT; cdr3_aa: CASSTDAGAGTEAFF
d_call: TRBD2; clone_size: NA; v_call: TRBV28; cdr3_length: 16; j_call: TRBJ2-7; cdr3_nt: TGTGCCAGCAGTTTACTTACGACTAGCGGGAGGGGAGAGCAGTACTTC; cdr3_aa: CASSLLTTSGRGEQYF
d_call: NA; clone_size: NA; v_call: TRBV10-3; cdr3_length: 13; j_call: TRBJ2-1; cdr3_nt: TGTGCCATCTCCCCGACCCAAGGGGATGAGCAGTTCTTC; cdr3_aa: CAISPTQGDEQFF
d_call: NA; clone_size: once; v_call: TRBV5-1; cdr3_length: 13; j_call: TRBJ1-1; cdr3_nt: TGCGCCAGCAGCTCCCAGGGAGGCACTGAAGCTTTCTTT; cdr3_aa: CASSSQGGTEAFF
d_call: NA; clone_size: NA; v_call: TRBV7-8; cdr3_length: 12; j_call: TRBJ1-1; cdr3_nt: TGTGCCAGCAGCTTAGGACAGGCTGAAGCTTTCTTT; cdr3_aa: CASSLGQAEAFF
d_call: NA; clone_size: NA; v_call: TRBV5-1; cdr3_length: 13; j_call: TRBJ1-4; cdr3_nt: TGCGCCAGCAGCTTGGCCGGGTCTGAAAAACTGTTTTTT; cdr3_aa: CASSLAGSEKLFF
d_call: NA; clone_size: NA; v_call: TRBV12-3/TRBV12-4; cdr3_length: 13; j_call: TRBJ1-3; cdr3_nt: TGTGCCAGCAGGTACAGCTCTGGAAACACCATATATTTT; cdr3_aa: CASRYSSGNTIYF
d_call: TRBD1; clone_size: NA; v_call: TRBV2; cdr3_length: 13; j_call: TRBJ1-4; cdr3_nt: TGTGCCAGCAGTGAGGCGGCAGGGGGAAAACTGTTTTTT; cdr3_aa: CASSEAAGGKLFF
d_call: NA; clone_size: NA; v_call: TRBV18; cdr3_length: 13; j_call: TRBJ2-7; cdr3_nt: TGTGCCAGCGAGCCGGGGGTCGGCTACGAGCAGTACTTC; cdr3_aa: CASEPGVGYEQYF
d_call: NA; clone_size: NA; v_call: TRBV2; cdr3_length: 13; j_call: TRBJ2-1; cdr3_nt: TGTGCCAGCACCCTCAACGGTTTTTCTAAGTCGTTCTTC; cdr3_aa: CASTLNGFSKSFF
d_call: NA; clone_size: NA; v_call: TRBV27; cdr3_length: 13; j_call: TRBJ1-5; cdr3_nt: TGTGCCAGCAGTTTTCTCGGCAATCAGCCCCAGCATTTT; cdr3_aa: CASSFLGNQPQHF
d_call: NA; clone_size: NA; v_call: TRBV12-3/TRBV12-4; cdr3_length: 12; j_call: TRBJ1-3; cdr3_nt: TGTTCCTTACTGGCGGCTGGAAACACCATATATTTT; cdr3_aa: CSLLAAGNTIYF
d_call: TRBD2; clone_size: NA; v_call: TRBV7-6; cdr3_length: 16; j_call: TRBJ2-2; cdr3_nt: TGTGCCAGCAGCGTGACTAGCGGGAGGAACACCGGGGAGCTGTTTTTT; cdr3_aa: CASSVTSGRNTGELFF
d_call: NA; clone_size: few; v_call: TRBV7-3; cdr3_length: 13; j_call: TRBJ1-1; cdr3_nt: TGTGCCAGCAGCTTTGCAGAGAACACTGAAGCTTTCTTT; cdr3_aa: CASSFAENTEAFF
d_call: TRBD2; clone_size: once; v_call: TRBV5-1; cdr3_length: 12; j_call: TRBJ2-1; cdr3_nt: TGCGCCAGCAGCTTGTATCGCGGGACTAAGTTCTTC; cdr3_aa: CASSLYRGTKFF
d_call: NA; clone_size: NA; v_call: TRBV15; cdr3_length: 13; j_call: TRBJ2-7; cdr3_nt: TGTGCCACCAGCATCCGGGAAGGTTACGAGCAGTACTTC; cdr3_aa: CATSIREGYEQYF
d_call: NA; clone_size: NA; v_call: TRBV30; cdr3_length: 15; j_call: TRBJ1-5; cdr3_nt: TGTGCCTGGAGCCGTCAGGGTCCGGCAAATCAGCCCCAGCATTTT; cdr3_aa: CAWSRQGPANQPQHF